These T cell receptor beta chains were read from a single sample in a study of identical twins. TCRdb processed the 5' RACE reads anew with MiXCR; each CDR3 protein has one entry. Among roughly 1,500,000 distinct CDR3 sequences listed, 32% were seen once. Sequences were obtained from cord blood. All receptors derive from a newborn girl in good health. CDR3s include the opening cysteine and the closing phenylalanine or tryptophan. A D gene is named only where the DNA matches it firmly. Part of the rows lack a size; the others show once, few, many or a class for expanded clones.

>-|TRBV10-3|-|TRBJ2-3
TGTGCCATCAGTGGGACTGAAGATACGCAGTATTTT
CAISGTEDTQYF
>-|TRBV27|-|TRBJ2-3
TGTGCCAGCAGTGGGGGGCAGCTTCTCACAGATACGCAGTATTTT
CASSGGQLLTDTQYF
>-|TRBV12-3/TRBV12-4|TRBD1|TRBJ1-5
TGTGCCAGCAGTTTAGCGGTTGGACAGGGGATAAGTCAGCCCCAGCATTTT
CASSLAVGQGISQPQHF
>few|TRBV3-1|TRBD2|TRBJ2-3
TGTGCCAGCAGCCATTTAGCGGGGGGGGGCACAGATACGCAGTATTTT
CASSHLAGGGTDTQYF
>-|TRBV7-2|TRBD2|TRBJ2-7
TGTGCCAGCAGCTCCTTCTTGATCGGGACTAGCGGGGGCTACGAGCAGTACTTC
CASSSFLIGTSGGYEQYF
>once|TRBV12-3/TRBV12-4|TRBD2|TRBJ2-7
TGTGCCAGCAGATTACTAGCGGGAGTAGGTAACGAGCAGTACTTC
CASRLLAGVGNEQYF
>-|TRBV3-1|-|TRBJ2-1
TGTGCCAGCAGCCAAGATCGAGACAAACCACCATTCTACGAGCAGTTCTTC
CASSQDRDKPPFYEQFF
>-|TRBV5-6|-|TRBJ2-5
TGTGCCGGCAGCTTGTTCGAGTCCCTCCAAGAGACCCAGTACTTC
CAGSLFESLQETQYF
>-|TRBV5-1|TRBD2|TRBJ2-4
TGCGCCAGCAGCACCCTAGCGGGAGCGTACAAAAACATTCAGTACTTC
CASSTLAGAYKNIQYF
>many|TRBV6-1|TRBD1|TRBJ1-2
TGTGCCAGCAGTCCCCAACCGGGACAGGAATCTTATGGCTACACCTTC
CASSPQPGQESYGYTF
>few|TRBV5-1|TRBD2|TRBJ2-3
TGCGCCAGCAGCGTTAGCGGGGCGACAGATACGCAGTATTTT
CASSVSGATDTQYF
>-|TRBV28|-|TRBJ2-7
TGTGCCAGCAGTGGCCCCCTCCGTGGGAGGATAGGGTACGAGCAGTACTTC
CASSGPLRGRIGYEQYF
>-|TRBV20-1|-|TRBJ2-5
TGCAGTGCTAGAGAACTCAACCGGGTCCACGGAGAGACCCAGTACTTC
CSARELNRVHGETQYF
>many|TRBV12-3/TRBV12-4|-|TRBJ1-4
TGTGCCAGCAGTCCCCGGGACGCTAATGAAAAACTGTTTTTT
CASSPRDANEKLFF
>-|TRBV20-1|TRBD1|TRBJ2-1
TGCAGTGCTAGAGGATCGGGGACAGGGTGGGGCAGCTCCTACAATGAGCAGTTCTTC
CSARGSGTGWGSSYNEQFF
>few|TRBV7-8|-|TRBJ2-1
TGTGCCAGCAGCTTACCGCGGGGCGGACGAGTCTACAATGAGCAGTTCTTC
CASSLPRGGRVYNEQFF
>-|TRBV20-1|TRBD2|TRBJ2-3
TGCAGTGCTAGAATGCCTAGCGGGGGATACACAGATACGCAGTATTTT
CSARMPSGGYTDTQYF
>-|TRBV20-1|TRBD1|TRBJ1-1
TGCAGTGCTAGCGGACAGGGGGCGAACACTGAAGCTTTCTTT
CSASGQGANTEAFF
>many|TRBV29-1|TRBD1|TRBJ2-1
TGCAGCGCCCGCCGGGACAGGGGAGTTAATGAGCAGTTCTTC
CSARRDRGVNEQFF
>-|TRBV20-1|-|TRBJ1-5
TGCAGTGCTGCTAACAGCGACAGTCGGAATCAGCCCCAGCATTTT
CSAANSDSRNQPQHF
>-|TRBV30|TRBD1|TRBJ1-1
TGTGCCTGGAGTGGAGGCGGACAGGGGGCTAAGAAAGCTTTCTTT
CAWSGGGQGAKKAFF
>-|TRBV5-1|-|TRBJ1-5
TGCGCCAGCAGCTTGGGGCAGGGTGGGGAGGGCAATCAGCCCCAGCATTTT
CASSLGQGGEGNQPQHF
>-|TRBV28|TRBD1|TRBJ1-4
TGTGCCAGCAGGGAACAGGGGACTAATGAAAAACTGTTTTTT
CASREQGTNEKLFF
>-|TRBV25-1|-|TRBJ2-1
TGTGCCAGCAGTGATGGGGCAGGGCATTACAATGAGCAGTTCTTC
CASSDGAGHYNEQFF
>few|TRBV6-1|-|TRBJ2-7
TGTGCCAGCAGTGAATTTTGGCTAGCAGCCTACGAGCAGTACTTC
CASSEFWLAAYEQYF
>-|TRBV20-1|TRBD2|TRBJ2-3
TGCAGTGCTAGGTCTCCTAGCGGAAGGCGGACAGATACGCAGTATTTT
CSARSPSGRRTDTQYF
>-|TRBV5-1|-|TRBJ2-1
TGCGCCAGCAGTCCGACCTCGCCATTGAATGAGCAGTTCTTC
CASSPTSPLNEQFF